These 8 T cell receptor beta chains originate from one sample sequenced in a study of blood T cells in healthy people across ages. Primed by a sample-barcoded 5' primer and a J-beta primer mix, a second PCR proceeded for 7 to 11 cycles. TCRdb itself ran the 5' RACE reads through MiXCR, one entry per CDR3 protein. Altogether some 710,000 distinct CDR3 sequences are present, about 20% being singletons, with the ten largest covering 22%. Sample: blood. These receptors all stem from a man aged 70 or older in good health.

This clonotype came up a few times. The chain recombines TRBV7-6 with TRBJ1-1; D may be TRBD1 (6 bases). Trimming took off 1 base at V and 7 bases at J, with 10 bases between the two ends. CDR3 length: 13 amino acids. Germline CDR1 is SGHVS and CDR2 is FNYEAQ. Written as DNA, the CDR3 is TGTGCCAGCAGCTTAGAGGAGGGGGGTGAAGCTTTCTTT. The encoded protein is CASSLEEGGEAFF.

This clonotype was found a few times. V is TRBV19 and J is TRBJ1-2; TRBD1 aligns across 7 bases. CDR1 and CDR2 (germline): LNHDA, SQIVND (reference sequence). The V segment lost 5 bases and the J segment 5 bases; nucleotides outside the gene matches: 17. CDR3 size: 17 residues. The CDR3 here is CASSPRTGFSNVYGYTF. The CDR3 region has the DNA TGTGCCAGTAGTCCCCGGACAGGCTTCTCTAATGTGTATGGCTACACCTTC.

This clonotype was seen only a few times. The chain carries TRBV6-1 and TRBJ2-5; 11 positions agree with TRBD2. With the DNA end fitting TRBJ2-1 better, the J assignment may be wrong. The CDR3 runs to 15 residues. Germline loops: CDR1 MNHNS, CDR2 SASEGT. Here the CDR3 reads CASSDRPTSGDEQFF. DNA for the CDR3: TGTGCCAGCAGTGACCGCCCGACTAGCGGGGATGAGCAGTTCTTC.

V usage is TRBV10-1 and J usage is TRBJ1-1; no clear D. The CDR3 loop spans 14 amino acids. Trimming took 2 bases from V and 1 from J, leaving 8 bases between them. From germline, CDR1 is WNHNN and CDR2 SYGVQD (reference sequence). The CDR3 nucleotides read TGCGCCAGCAGTGAGGCGGGAAAGAACACTGAAGCTTTCTTT. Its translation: CASSEAGKNTEAFF.

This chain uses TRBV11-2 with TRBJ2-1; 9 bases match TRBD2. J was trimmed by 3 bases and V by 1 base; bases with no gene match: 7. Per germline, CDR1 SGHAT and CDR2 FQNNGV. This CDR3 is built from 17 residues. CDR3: CASSLGLLAGYYNEQFF. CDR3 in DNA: TGTGCCAGCAGCTTAGGTCTGCTAGCGGGGTACTACAATGAGCAGTTCTTC.

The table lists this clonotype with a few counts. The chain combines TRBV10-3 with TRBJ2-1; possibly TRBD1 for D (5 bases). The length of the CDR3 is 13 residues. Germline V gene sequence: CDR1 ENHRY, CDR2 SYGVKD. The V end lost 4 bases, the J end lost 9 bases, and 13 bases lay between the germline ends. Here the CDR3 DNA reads TGTGCCATCAGTGTAACCAGGGATGGTGAGCAGTTCTTC. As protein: CAISVTRDGEQFF.

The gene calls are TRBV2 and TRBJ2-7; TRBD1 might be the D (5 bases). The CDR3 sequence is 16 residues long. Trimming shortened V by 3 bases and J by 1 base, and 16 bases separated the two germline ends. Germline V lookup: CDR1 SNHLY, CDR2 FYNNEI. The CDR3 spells CASSERSRVVSYEQYF. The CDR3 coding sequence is TGTGCCAGCAGTGAGCGGTCCAGGGTCGTATCCTACGAGCAGTACTTC.

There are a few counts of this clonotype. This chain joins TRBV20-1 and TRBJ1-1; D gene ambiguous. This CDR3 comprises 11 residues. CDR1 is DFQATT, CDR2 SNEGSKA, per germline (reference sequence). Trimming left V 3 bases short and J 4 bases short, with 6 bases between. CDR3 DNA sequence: TGCAGTGCTAGGGTTACCACTGAAGCTTTCTTT. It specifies CSARVTTEAFF.